This T cell receptor beta chain was captured in a study of blood T cell repertoires in COVID-19. Original methodology: Reference gene primer amplification gave nucleated cell count estimates. Repertoires were generated with immunoSEQ multiplex PCR, while TCRdb's copy carries only in-frame clones and drops some. The V and J calls and clone size were taken over from that table, and D and trimming were inferred from the DNA. The sample shows about 220,000 clones, about four fifths of them seen only once. This CDR3 spans 15 amino acids. The V gene's germline CDR1 is MDHEN and CDR2 SYDVKM. The V gene lost 9 bases and the J gene lost 8 bases, with 23 bases spanning the gap.

This clonotype originated in a woman of 80 years or more with acute or convalescent COVID-19. This chain connects TRBV28 to TRBJ2-1; a weak D match, TRBD2 (7 bases). Sequenced input: peripheral blood. The chain's CDR3 is CASLPGSGGRDEQFF. CDR3 coding DNA: TGTGCCAGTCTCCCCGGGTCGGGGGGCCGGGATGAGCAGTTCTTC.